A selection of T cell receptor beta chains follows, all from one sample in a study of patients and donors after allogeneic stem cell transplantation. Each CDR3 protein gets one entry after TCRdb re-called the RT-PCR reads with MiXCR. The sample has some 40,000 distinct CDR3 sequences, about 30% seen once. Specimen: blood, either unsorted or a sorted T cell fraction (not recorded which). The receptor set was obtained from a human donor who was either an allogeneic HSCT recipient or a stem cell or donor lymphocyte infusion donor (not recorded which). It is not recorded whose cells these are; they may come from a transplant donor. The CDR3 runs from the conserved cysteine through the conserved F or W. Each record gives: clone size, J gene, V gene, D gene, CDR3 DNA, CDR3 protein. D genes are given only for firm matches. Size values are once, few and many counts, or a class for expanded clones, and some rows have none.

few TRBJ1-1 TRBV7-3 . TGTGCCAGCAGCCCCGGGACACTGAACACTGAAGCTTTCTTT CASSPGTLNTEAFF
many TRBJ2-5 TRBV5-6 TRBD2 TGTGCCAGCAGCTTGACTAGCGGGAGGGAAGAGACCCAGTACTTC CASSLTSGREETQYF
. TRBJ1-2 TRBV11-2 . TGTGCCAGCAGCCGCCCCTTTGTGAGGACGGACTATGGCTACACCTTC CASSRPFVRTDYGYTF
once TRBJ2-2 TRBV12-3/TRBV12-4 . TGTGCCAGCAGAAGGGGACACGACACCGGGGAGCTGTTTTTT CASRRGHDTGELFF
. TRBJ2-7 TRBV4-1 . TGCGCCAGCAGCCACTGGGCCGGAGAGCAGTACTTC CASSHWAGEQYF
. TRBJ2-7 TRBV20-1 . TGCAGGGCTGCTCGTAGCGGACCCTACGAGCAGTACTTC CRAARSGPYEQYF
. TRBJ2-3 TRBV28 TRBD1 TGTGCCAGCAGTCCCGGGACAGGGCCCCCAGATACGCAGTATTTT CASSPGTGPPDTQYF
many TRBJ1-5 TRBV7-8 . TGTGCCAGCAGCTTAAACAACAATCAGCCCCAGCATTTT CASSLNNNQPQHF
many TRBJ2-4 TRBV20-1 TRBD1 TGCAGTGCTCCCTGGGACAGGGAAAACATTCAGTACTTC CSAPWDRENIQYF
. TRBJ2-7 TRBV29-1 TRBD2 TGCAGCGTTGAATTATTCCCGAGCGGGAGTGCCACCTACTACGAGCAGTACTTC CSVELFPSGSATYYEQYF
. TRBJ1-1 TRBV12-3/TRBV12-4 TRBD1 TGTGCCAGCAGTCTAGGGACAGTCATGAACACTGAAGCTTTCTTT CASSLGTVMNTEAFF
. TRBJ1-1 TRBV7-3 . TGTGCCAGCAGCACGGACAGTACCACTGAAGCTTTCTTT CASSTDSTTEAFF
few TRBJ1-1 TRBV4-2 TRBD1 TGTGCCAGCAGCCAAGAAGGACAGGGGGCAGCTGAAGCTTTCTTT CASSQEGQGAAEAFF
. TRBJ2-7 TRBV6-5 . TGTGCCAGCAGTACTACAGGGACCTACGAGCAGTACTTC CASSTTGTYEQYF
. TRBJ1-1 TRBV12-3/TRBV12-4 . TGTGCCAGCACCTGGGTAGCGAGGATGGGCACTGAAGCTTTCTTT CASTWVARMGTEAFF
. TRBJ1-1 TRBV20-1 . TGCTTCTCACGGGGGGACACTGAAGCTTTCTTT CFSRGDTEAFF
few TRBJ1-1 TRBV28 TRBD1 TGTGCCAGCACAGGACAGGGGAGGAGCACTGAAGCTTTCTTT CASTGQGRSTEAFF
many TRBJ1-5 TRBV12-3/TRBV12-4 . TGTGCCAGCAGGGATACAGGGAGTCAGCCCCAGCATTTT CASRDTGSQPQHF
few TRBJ2-7 TRBV12-3/TRBV12-4 . TGTGCCAGCAGTTTAGTAAACGAGCAGTACTTC CASSLVNEQYF
. TRBJ1-1 TRBV4-2 . TGTGCCAGCAGCCGGGTGGTTAGTACTGAAGCTTTCTTT CASSRVVSTEAFF
. TRBJ2-2 TRBV5-1 . TGCGCCAGCAGCTTGGCGACTTGGGTCGGGGAGCTGTTTTTT CASSLATWVGELFF
few TRBJ1-1 TRBV11-2 . TGTGCCAGCAGCCGATGGCCGGAGGGAGCTTTCTTT CASSRWPEGAFF
. TRBJ1-5 TRBV20-1 . TGCAGTGCTGCCGTGGAGGGCAATCAGCCCCAGCATTTT CSAAVEGNQPQHF
. TRBJ1-5 TRBV4-1 . TGCGCCAGCAGCCGAGAGCCTTTACAGAACGGCAATCAGCCCCAGCATTTT CASSREPLQNGNQPQHF
. TRBJ2-7 TRBV4-3 . TGCGCCAGCAGCCAGGGGGCTAGCTCTTCCTACGAGCAGTACTTC CASSQGASSSYEQYF
. TRBJ1-5 TRBV6-5 . TGTGCCAGCAGTTACCGATGGGGCAATCAGCCCCAGCATTTT CASSYRWGNQPQHF
many TRBJ1-4 TRBV3-1 . TGTGCCAGCAGCCAAGACCGGGGCGTGGGGTACAATGAAAAACTGTTTTTT CASSQDRGVGYNEKLFF
. TRBJ2-5 TRBV7-2 TRBD1 TGTGCCAGCGGGACAGGGTTCGGAGAGACCCAGTACTTC CASGTGFGETQYF
few TRBJ1-2 TRBV11-2 . TGTGCCAGCAGCTGGGGAAGGCAGGGCTATGGCTACACCTTC CASSWGRQGYGYTF
. TRBJ2-5 TRBV5-1 . TGCGCCAGCAGCCATGCAGGGAGAGAGACCCAGTACTTC CASSHAGRETQYF
. TRBJ2-7 TRBV4-3 . TGCGCCAGCAGCCAAGGGTCGCAGGGTGGACCTTACGAGCAGTACTTC CASSQGSQGGPYEQYF
few TRBJ2-7 TRBV12-3/TRBV12-4 . TGTGCCAGCAAGGTTATGGGGGCTAAGTCCTACGAGCAGTACTTC CASKVMGAKSYEQYF
. TRBJ2-7 TRBV29-1 . TGCAGCGTTGAGACGTTCTCCTACGAGCAGTACTTC CSVETFSYEQYF
many TRBJ1-4 TRBV12-3/TRBV12-4 . TGTGCCAGCAGTCGACAGGCGACTAATGAAAAACTGTTTTTT CASSRQATNEKLFF
. TRBJ2-2 TRBV5-1 TRBD2 TGCGCCAGCAGCTTGGCCGTAGCGGGAGTTCCCGGGGAGCTGTTTTTT CASSLAVAGVPGELFF
few TRBJ1-3 TRBV7-2 . TGTGCCAGCAGCTTAGTGTTGTCCGGAAACACCATATATTTT CASSLVLSGNTIYF
. TRBJ1-1 TRBV20-1 . TGCAGTGCTCATCCCGGGACGAACACTGAAGCTTTCTTT CSAHPGTNTEAFF
. TRBJ2-3 TRBV5-6 TRBD2 TGTGCCAGCAGCCAGGGACTAGCCCTTAGCACAGATACGCAGTATTTT CASSQGLALSTDTQYF
. TRBJ2-3 TRBV12-3/TRBV12-4 TRBD2 TGTGCCAGCAGTTTAAGGGCGGGAGTAGGCACAGATACGCAGTATTTT CASSLRAGVGTDTQYF
. TRBJ2-1 TRBV11-1 TRBD1 TGTGCCAGCAGCTTTGGGGACAGGGGGCGCGGGTTCTTC CASSFGDRGRGFF
. TRBJ1-1 TRBV15 . TGTGCCACCAGCGGCGGACAGAACACTGAAGCTTTCTTT CATSGGQNTEAFF
large TRBJ2-7 TRBV12-3/TRBV12-4 . . CASSTSGRGVNEQYF
. TRBJ2-1 TRBV20-1 . TGCAGTGCCGGAACGGGCTGGAATGAGCAGTTCTTC CSAGTGWNEQFF
many TRBJ2-5 TRBV7-2 . TGTGCCAGCAGCTCGACTGGGGGAGTTTGGGCCCAGTACTTC CASSSTGGVWAQYF
. TRBJ2-3 TRBV10-3 TRBD2 TGTGCCATCAAGAGGACTAGCGGGACCACAGATACGCAGTATTTT CAIKRTSGTTDTQYF
. TRBJ2-2 TRBV18 . TGTGCCAGCTCACCCCGCTCGGGACACGACACCGGGGAGCTGTTTTTT CASSPRSGHDTGELFF
. TRBJ2-1 TRBV10-3 . TGTGCCATCAAATTGGCGGGTGTCTACAATGAGCAGTTCTTC CAIKLAGVYNEQFF
many TRBJ1-2 TRBV3-1 . TGTGCCAGCAGCCAAGATAGGAGATATGGCTACACCTTC CASSQDRRYGYTF
few TRBJ1-2 TRBV12-3/TRBV12-4 . TGTGCCGATTCCCCGGGCTACACCTTC CADSPGYTF
few TRBJ1-3 TRBV6-6 . TGTGCCAGCAGTTACGTAGGAGCGCAAGGAAACACCATATATTTT CASSYVGAQGNTIYF
few TRBJ1-5 TRBV6-2/TRBV6-3 . TGTGCCAGCAGTTACCTCACACAGGGCAGAAGCAATCAGCCCCAGCATTTT CASSYLTQGRSNQPQHF
. TRBJ1-5 TRBV20-1 . TGCAGTGCGGGGAGGCAGGAACTCCAGCATTTT CSAGRQELQHF
. TRBJ1-1 TRBV7-2 TRBD1 TGTGGGGGACAGGGTGAAGCTTTCTTT CGGQGEAFF
many TRBJ1-2 TRBV5-6 . TGTGCCAGCAGCTTGGGTAGGGCTGGCTACACCTTC CASSLGRAGYTF
. TRBJ1-1 TRBV10-3 . TGTGCCATCAGTGTTGGGGAGAACACTGAAGCTTTCTTT CAISVGENTEAFF
few TRBJ2-7 TRBV2 . TGTGCCAGCAGCTGGGACGGAATCTACGAGCAGTACTTC CASSWDGIYEQYF
. TRBJ1-5 TRBV20-1 . TGCAGTGCTCCATCAGTCAGTGGGTATCAGCCCCAGCATTTT CSAPSVSGYQPQHF
. TRBJ2-7 TRBV10-1 TRBD1 TGCGCCAGCAGGGACGGACAGGGAGTGGACTACGAGCAGTACTTC CASRDGQGVDYEQYF
few TRBJ1-1 TRBV11-2 TRBD1 TGTGCCAGCAGCTTAGGACAGGGCACTGAAGCTTTCTTT CASSLGQGTEAFF
. TRBJ2-1 TRBV9 . TGTGCCAGCAGCGTAGGAGCGCCATCCTACAATGAGCAGTTCTTC CASSVGAPSYNEQFF